The clone carrying this TCR beta chain has only a few counts. Its antigen remains unidentified. The entry originates in a study of CD8 T cells in ankylosing spondylitis. TCRdb passed the 5' RACE reads through MiXCR, listing each CDR3 protein once. The sample has 500,000 to 550,000 distinct CDR3 sequences; roughly 13% are singletons. CDR3 length: 13 residues. Deletions cut 7 bases from V and 4 bases from J, with 11 bases between. In germline, CDR1 is SNHLY, CDR2 FYNNEI. General study results and limits: Disease-associated clones were reportedly significantly overrepresented in matched ankylosing spondylitis synovial fluid. With a CD8+ phenotype, disease-linked clones were relatively rare in peripheral blood. About 8 highly homologous variants made up a TCR beta motif, and this motif appeared characteristic of ankylosing spondylitis blood.

The J gene is TRBJ2-1, the V gene TRBV2; D is perhaps TRBD2 (5 bases). This sequence was found in a male donor with ankylosing spondylitis. Sequencing was carried out using blood, either unsorted or a sorted T cell fraction (not recorded which). CDR3 nucleotide sequence: TGTGCCAGCATTCCCGGGGAATACAATGAGCAGTTCTTC. Translation gives CASIPGEYNEQFF.